These 6 T cell receptor beta chains were all obtained from the same sample, sequenced in a study of T cells expressing NK-cell markers. After re-calling the 5' RACE reads, TCRdb lists one entry per CDR3 protein, DNA absent. The specimen's table records about 460,000 distinct CDR3 sequences. Sequencing input: blood T cells: a sorted CD56 or NKG2C T cell subset, CD4+ or CD8+ T cells, or bulk PBMC T cells (not recorded which). The origin of the receptors is a woman between 45 and 60 years old in good health.

V usage is TRBV29-1 and J usage is TRBJ2-1; TCRdb designates TRBD2, a call that cannot be tested without DNA. The CDR3 spans 17 residues. CDR1 and CDR2 from the germline V gene are SQVTM and ANQGSEA. This chain's CDR3 is CSVEGRLALPSYNEQFF.

The chain employs TRBV20-1 and TRBJ1-1; TCRdb names TRBD1, which stays unverified in the absence of DNA. Germline-derived CDR1 and CDR2 are DFQATT and SNEGSKA (reference sequence). The CDR3 totals 12 residues. CDR3 residues: CSPRDRDTEAFF.

The genes are TRBV5-5 and TRBJ2-3. Germline CDR1 reads SGHKS; CDR2 reads YYEKEE (reference sequence). This CDR3 has 14 residues. This chain's CDR3 is CASSSTTLPDTQYF.

The chain recombines TRBV14 with TRBJ2-1. This CDR3 is built from 14 residues. In germline, CDR1 is SGHDN, CDR2 FVKESK. This CDR3 is CASSPSYSYNEQFF.

V usage is TRBV3-1 and J usage is TRBJ1-6; TCRdb indicates TRBD1, and absent DNA this call remains unverified. Germline assignment: CDR1 LGHDT and CDR2 YNNKEL (reference sequence). This CDR3 comprises 14 residues. Here the CDR3 reads CASSQGRDNSPLHF.

This chain joins TRBV20-1 and TRBJ2-7; TCRdb indicates TRBD2, and absent DNA this call remains unverified. CDR3 size: 15 residues. Germline V gene sequence: CDR1 DFQATT, CDR2 SNEGSKA (reference sequence). CDR3 sequence: CSARDSGLAGLEQYF.